This record concerns one T cell receptor beta chain sequence. These data come from a study of control samples from healthy donors and cancer patients. Repertoires were generated with immunoSEQ multiplex PCR, while TCRdb's copy carries only in-frame clones and drops some. The sample comprises 150,000 or so clones, more than 85% of which are singletons, and almost 6% rests with the top ten. Per germline, CDR1 MNHEY and CDR2 SMNVEV (reference sequence). The CDR3 length is 17 residues. The V end lost 5 bases, the J end lost 2 bases, and 19 bases lay between the germline ends. This TCR was sampled from a man aged 18 to 35 in good health. J is TRBJ1-3 and V is TRBV27, with D unresolved. Sequenced input: blood. DNA for the CDR3: TGTGCCAGCAGTCGGCTCGATCCCAGGAAAACTGGAAACACCATATATTTT. It yields the protein CASSRLDPRKTGNTIYF.